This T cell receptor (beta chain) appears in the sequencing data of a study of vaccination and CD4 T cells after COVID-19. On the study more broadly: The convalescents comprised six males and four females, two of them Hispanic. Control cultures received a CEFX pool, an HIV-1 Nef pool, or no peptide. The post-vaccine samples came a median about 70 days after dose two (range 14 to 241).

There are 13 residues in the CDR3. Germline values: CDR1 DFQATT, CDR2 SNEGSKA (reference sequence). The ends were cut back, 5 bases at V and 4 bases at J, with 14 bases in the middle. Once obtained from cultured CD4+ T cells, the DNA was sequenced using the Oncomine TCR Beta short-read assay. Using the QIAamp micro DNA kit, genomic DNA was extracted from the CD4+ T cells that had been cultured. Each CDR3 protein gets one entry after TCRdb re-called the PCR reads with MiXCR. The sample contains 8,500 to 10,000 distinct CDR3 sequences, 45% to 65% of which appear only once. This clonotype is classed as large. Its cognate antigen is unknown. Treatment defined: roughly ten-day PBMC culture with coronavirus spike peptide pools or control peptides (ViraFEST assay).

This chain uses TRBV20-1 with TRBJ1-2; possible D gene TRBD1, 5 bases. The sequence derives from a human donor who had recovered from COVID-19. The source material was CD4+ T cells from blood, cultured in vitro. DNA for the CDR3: TGCAGTGCTCCCACCAGTGGGGCCTATGGCTACACCTTC. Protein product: CSAPTSGAYGYTF.